This paragraph covers one TCR beta chain sequence. V lost 0 bases, J lost 10 bases, and 9 bases lay in between. This CDR3 contains 11 residues. CDR1 and CDR2 from the germline V gene are DFQATT and SNEGSKA (reference sequence). These data originate in a study of T-cell reconstitution after alpha-beta-depleted transplantation in children. Unique molecular identifiers were incorporated when the TCRbeta library was constructed. Each CDR3 protein gets one entry after TCRdb re-called the PCR reads with MiXCR. Of around 370,000 distinct CDR3 sequences in the sample, 10% are singletons; the top ten hold approximately 2.3%.

The source of this sequence is a human donor who donated a stem cell graft to a child with acute lymphoblastic leukemia. The chain links TRBV20-1 to TRBJ1-1; a possible D gene is TRBD1 (6 bases). Here the sequenced sample was PBMCs from the stem cell graft donor, taken from the stem cell graft. CDR3 sequence reads: CSAREQGRAFF. CDR3 in DNA: TGCAGTGCTAGAGAGCAGGGGAGAGCTTTCTTT.